This record covers a single T cell receptor (beta chain). Its specificity is not known. The junction differs from germline at one of its ends, possibly a read error. The germline V gene encodes CDR1 ENHRY and CDR2 SYGVKD. The CDR3 loop spans 15 amino acids. These data belong to a study of blood T cells in healthy people across ages. A second PCR, run for about 6 to 11 cycles, used a sample-barcoded 5' primer plus a J-beta primer mix. Via MiXCR, TCRdb re-called the 5' RACE reads, giving one row per CDR3 protein. Of approximately 1.5 million distinct CDR3 sequences detected, approximately 42% appear once; the ten largest clones hold around 4%. The study's findings and limits: Nothing was known about donor CMV status, and this possibly confounded expanded clonotype changes.

The receptor comes from a woman younger than 30 in good health. The rearrangement links TRBV10-3 to TRBJ1-6; 8 nucleotides align to TRBD1. What was sequenced was blood. This CDR3 is CVISAATGANSPLHF. CDR3 bases: TGTGTCATCAGTGCAGCGACAGGGGCTAATTCACCCCTCCACTTT.